These 27 T cell receptor beta chains were sequenced from one sample in a study of cytomegalovirus exposure and HLA in healthy donors. PCR involved 60 Vbeta and 13 Jbeta primers. Assay used: immunoSEQ multiplex PCR; TCRdb lists only in-frame clones, some missing. The top ten clones hold around 6.4% of a sample with more than 65,000 clones, roughly 79% of them seen once. The sequenced sample consisted of PBMCs. These receptors originate from a young man in good health and CMV-seropositive.

The chain links TRBV7-9 to TRBJ1-1; perhaps TRBD1 as D (5 bases). V lost 3 bases to trimming and J lost 3 bases, with 14 bases between them. Per the germline V gene, CDR1 is SEHNR and CDR2 is FQNEAQ (reference sequence). This CDR3 spans 15 amino acids. CDR3 nucleotide sequence: TGTGCCAGCAGCTTTGGATTGGGGCCCGACACTGAAGCTTTCTTT. Amino acids: CASSFGLGPDTEAFF. The complete variable domain, with remaining parts taken from reference TRBV7-9 and TRBJ1-1, reads DTGVSQNPRHKITKRGQNVTFRCDPISEHNRLYWYRQTLGQGPEFLTYFQNEAQLEKSRLLSDRFSAERPKGSFSTLEIQRTEQGDSAMYLCASSFGLGPDTEAFFGQGTRLTVV.

This rearrangement joins TRBV7-6 to TRBJ1-1, with D possibly TRBD1 on 6 matching bases. V lost 5 bases, J lost 0 bases, and 10 bases lay in between. CDR1 SGHVS and CDR2 FNYEAQ come from the germline V gene. The CDR3 has 14 amino acids. CDR3 sequence (DNA): TGTGCCAGCAGCGCCGGACAGATGAACACTGAAGCTTTCTTT. Its protein is CASSAGQMNTEAFF.

In its sample, this clone is medium-sized. The rearrangement uses TRBV6-6 and TRBJ1-1; possible D gene TRBD1, 5 bases. CDR1 and CDR2 (germline): MNHNY, SVGAGI (reference sequence). With 9 bases removed from V and 0 bases from J, the gap between germline ends came to 20 bases. This CDR3 has 16 residues. CDR3 sequence: CASLVGRGTMNTEAFF. The CDR3 DNA follows: TGTGCCAGTCTCGTTGGGAGGGGAACAATGAACACTGAAGCTTTCTTT.

The chain couples TRBV2 to TRBJ2-1; 8 nucleotides match TRBD2. V lost 5 bases, J lost 4 bases, and 7 bases stayed unmatched. The germline V gene has CDR1 SNHLY and CDR2 FYNNEI. The CDR3 has 15 amino acids. CDR3 nucleotide sequence: TGTGCCAGCAGTTTGGAGCGGGAGCCGTACAATGAGCAGTTCTTC. This encodes CASSLEREPYNEQFF. Looking up the rest from reference TRBV2 and TRBJ2-1 gives the full variable domain: EPEVTQTPSHQVTQMGQEVILRCVPISNHLYFYWYRQILGQKVEFLVSFYNNEISEKSEIFDDQFSVERPDGSNFTLKIRSTKLEDSAMYFCASSLEREPYNEQFFGPGTRLTVL.

This clone was seen only once. The chain employs TRBV25-1 and TRBJ2-7; 7 bases map to TRBD2. CDR1 is MGHDK and CDR2 is SYGVNS in the germline V gene. V trimming: 4 bases; J trimming: 5 bases; junction bases outside the gene matches: 11. The CDR3 contains 15 residues. CDR3 residues: CASSVVGGPFHEQYF. CDR3 DNA: TGTGCCAGCAGTGTGGTGGGAGGGCCTTTCCACGAGCAGTACTTC.

The rearrangement uses TRBV5-1 and TRBJ2-3; 10 bases are shared with TRBD2. Germline V gives CDR1 SGHRS, CDR2 YFSETQ. The CDR3 runs to 18 residues. V trimming: 4 bases; J trimming: 0 bases; junction bases outside the gene matches: 11. DNA of the CDR3: TGCGCCAGCAGCCTACTAGCGGGACGACCCACTAGCACAGATACGCAGTATTTT. Encoded protein: CASSLLAGRPTSTDTQYF. Using reference TRBV5-1 and TRBJ2-3 for the parts outside the CDR3, the full variable domain is KAGVTQTPRYLIKTRGQQVTLSCSPISGHRSVSWYQQTPGQGLQFLFEYFSETQRNKGNFPGRFSGRQFSNSRSEMNVSTLELGDSALYLCASSLLAGRPTSTDTQYFGPGTRLTVL.

This sequence joins TRBV29-1 and TRBJ1-5, with 8 bases identical to TRBD1. Germline values: CDR1 SQVTM, CDR2 ANQGSEA. Trimming at V came to 5 bases and at J to 2 bases, leaving 5 bases not matched to a gene. This CDR3 region has 14 residues. CDR3: CSVQQGDRNQPQHF. The DNA of the CDR3 is TGCAGCGTTCAACAGGGGGATCGCAATCAGCCCCAGCATTTT.

This rearrangement joins TRBV7-9 to TRBJ2-5; D is perhaps TRBD1 (6 bases). Looked up from germline, CDR1 is SEHNR and CDR2 is FQNEAQ (reference sequence). This CDR3 contains 16 residues. V was pared by 1 base and J by 5 bases, with 17 bases between. The CDR3 nucleotides are TGTGCCAGCAGCTTAGGAGGGGGTGTCAGCGAGGAGACCCAGTACTTC. Its translation: CASSLGGGVSEETQYF.

This chain's CDR3 is CASSLDGGRASEQFF. The DNA of the CDR3 is TGTGCCAGCAGCTTAGATGGAGGGAGGGCCAGCGAGCAGTTCTTC. V and J are TRBV11-3 and TRBJ2-1; the match to TRBD2 covers 7 bases. Germline V lookup: CDR1 SGHNT, CDR2 YENEEA. J lost 10 bases, V lost 0 bases, and 9 bases had no gene match. The CDR3 is 15 residues long.

The chain links TRBV10-1 to TRBJ1-1, with TRBD1 matching over 9 bases. The CDR3 is 16 amino acids. CDR1 and CDR2 from the germline V gene are WNHNN and SYGVQD (reference sequence). V was clipped by 2 bases and J by 1 base; unmatched bases: 5. CDR3 bases: TGCGCCAGCAGTGAGAGTGGGACAGGGCGGAACACTGAAGCTTTCTTT. Protein: CASSESGTGRNTEAFF.

This chain joins TRBV5-6 and TRBJ2-7, with D perhaps matching TRBD1 (5 bases). From germline, CDR1 is SGHDT and CDR2 YYEEEE. The CDR3 runs to 13 residues. The V end was cut by 4 bases, the J end by 3 bases, with 11 bases between. CDR3 bases: TGTGCCAGCAGCCAGACAGTGAGCTACGAGCAGTACTTC. Translating gives CASSQTVSYEQYF.

The V and J genes are TRBV9 and TRBJ2-7; the D gene is possibly TRBD2 (6 bases). Germline V CDR1 and CDR2: SGDLS, YYNGEE. V was clipped by 3 bases and J by 1 base, with 8 bases between them. The CDR3 covers 13 residues. CDR3 region: CASSAGLSYEQYF. CDR3 nucleotide sequence: TGTGCCAGCAGCGCGGGACTTTCCTACGAGCAGTACTTC.

On this clone: Other DNA sequences of this sample code for an identical CDR3. The chain recombines TRBV28 with TRBJ1-1; D gene unclear. V gave up 3 bases and J gave up 3 bases, with 5 bases separating them. Germline CDR1 reads MDHEN; CDR2 reads SYDVKM. The CDR3 sequence is 12 residues long. CDR3 nucleotides: TGTGCCAGCAGTTTGAGGGACACTGAAGCTTTCTTT. Amino acids: CASSLRDTEAFF.

This rearrangement joins TRBV13 to TRBJ2-7; 7 bases are shared with TRBD2. The CDR3 is made up of 14 amino acids. With 1 base clipped from V and 4 bases from J, the junction kept 4 bases outside the gene matches. The germline V gene has CDR1 PRHDT and CDR2 FYEKMQ (reference sequence). The CDR3 reads CASSLAGGGYEQYF. The CDR3 nucleotides are TGTGCCAGCAGCTTAGCGGGGGGAGGGTACGAGCAGTACTTC.

This chain uses TRBV2 with TRBJ1-5; 10 bases map to TRBD1. Germline CDR1 reads SNHLY; CDR2 reads FYNNEI. With 5 bases clipped from V and 6 bases from J, the junction kept 7 bases outside the gene matches. This CDR3 has 15 residues. The DNA for the CDR3 is TGTGCCAGCAGTCTCGACAGGGGGCATTCTCAGCCCCAGCATTTT. This gives the protein CASSLDRGHSQPQHF.

This chain connects TRBV7-2 to TRBJ1-5; possible D gene TRBD1, 5 bases. This CDR3 is built from 14 residues. V shed 5 bases and J shed 7 bases, with 15 bases lying between them. Per the germline V gene, CDR1 is SGHTA and CDR2 is FQGNSA. In nucleotides, the CDR3 is TGTGCCAGCAGCCTTTGGGACGGGGGGCAGCCCCAGCATTTT. Protein sequence: CASSLWDGGQPQHF.

The rearrangement joins TRBV28 to TRBJ2-3; D possibly corresponds to TRBD1 (5 bases). The CDR3 length is 12 residues. CDR1 is MDHEN, CDR2 SYDVKM, per germline. V was shortened by 6 bases and J by 6 bases, with 10 bases between the two germline ends. CDR3 in DNA: TGTGCCAGCAGCCGACACAGGGATACGCAGTATTTT. Amino acid sequence: CASSRHRDTQYF.

The CDR3 DNA sequence: TGCAGTGACGAGGCATCAGAGACCCAGTACTTC. The encoded protein is CSDEASETQYF. The chain is built from TRBV20-1 and TRBJ2-5; D is undetermined. The CDR3 loop spans 11 amino acids. V gave up 7 bases and J gave up 4 bases, with 10 bases separating them. Germline V lookup: CDR1 DFQATT, CDR2 SNEGSKA (reference sequence).

A few counts support this clone. Germline is not matched at one junction end, which may reflect a read error. V gene TRBV7-7 combines with J gene TRBJ2-1, with 12 bases matching TRBD2. The CDR3 is made up of 15 amino acids. In germline, CDR1 is SSHAT, CDR2 FNYEAQ (reference sequence). The CDR3 DNA reads as TGTGCTAGCAGCCCGACTAGCGGGAGTTTCGATGAGCAGTTCTTC. This encodes CASSPTSGSFDEQFF. Based on the CDR3 plus reference TRBV7-7 and TRBJ2-1, the full variable domain is GAGVSQSPRYKVTKRGQDVTLRCDPISSHATLYWYQQALGQGPEFLTYFNYEAQPDKSGLPSDRFSAERPEGSISTLTIQRTEQRDSAMYRCASSPTSGSFDEQFFGPGTRLTVL.

The CDR3 DNA reads TGCAGCGTTGACAGGGGTAGGACTGAAGCTTTCTTT. Protein: CSVDRGRTEAFF. The V and J genes are TRBV29-1 and TRBJ1-1; possibly TRBD1 for D (6 bases). CDR1 and CDR2 from the germline V gene are SQVTM and ANQGSEA. The CDR3 totals 12 residues. V dropped 3 bases and J dropped 5 bases, with 10 bases sitting between them. Full variable domain (missing parts from reference TRBV29-1 and TRBJ1-1): SAVISQKPSRDICQRGTSLTIQCQVDSQVTMMFWYRQQPGQSLTLIATANQGSEATYESGFVIDKFPISRPNLTFSTLTVSNMSPEDSSIYLCSVDRGRTEAFFGQGTRLTVV.

The genes are TRBV4-1 and TRBJ2-1, with 7 bases fitting TRBD2. Germline V CDR1 and CDR2: MGHRA, YSYEKL. J was trimmed by 0 bases and V by 4 bases; bases with no gene match: 6. This CDR3 spans 16 amino acids. CDR3 protein: CASSPIQRDSYNEQFF. The CDR3 DNA reads as TGCGCCAGCAGCCCGATTCAGCGGGACTCCTACAATGAGCAGTTCTTC.

CDR3 nucleotide sequence: TGTGCCAGTAAAACGCCAGGGGGCACAGATACGCAGTATTTT. Translation gives CASKTPGGTDTQYF. V and J are TRBV19 and TRBJ2-3; a possible D gene is TRBD1 (6 bases). Per germline, CDR1 LNHDA and CDR2 SQIVND (reference sequence). Trimming shortened V by 7 bases and J by 1 base, and 12 bases separated the two germline ends. This CDR3 has 14 amino acids.

The chain couples TRBV15 to TRBJ2-7; 8 bases are a match to TRBD1. Trimming took 1 base from V and 4 from J; bases not matched to a gene: 3. The CDR3 length is 14 residues. The V gene's germline CDR1 is LNHNV and CDR2 YYDKDF (reference sequence). CDR3 in DNA: TGTGCCACCAGCAGAGGACAGGGGTTTTACGAGCAGTACTTC. Encoded protein: CATSRGQGFYEQYF.

The V call is TRBV15, the J call TRBJ1-1; TRBD1 matches at 7 bases. Germline V gene data show CDR1 as LNHNV and CDR2 as YYDKDF (reference sequence). The CDR3 is 13 residues long. With 8 bases clipped from V and 1 base from J, the junction kept 4 bases outside the gene matches. CDR3 bases: TGTGCCACCGGGGGACAGACGAACACTGAAGCTTTCTTT. This codes for CATGGQTNTEAFF.

This clone has only a few counts. This chain connects TRBV29-1 to TRBJ2-7; 7 bases map to TRBD1. This CDR3 region has 12 residues. V lost 6 bases to trimming and J lost 3 bases; unmatched junction nucleotides: 5. CDR1 and CDR2 (germline): SQVTM, ANQGSEA. The CDR3 protein is CSVGTAFYEQYF. The CDR3 DNA sequence: TGCAGCGTAGGGACAGCCTTCTACGAGCAGTACTTC.

Here the CDR3 DNA reads TGTGCCAGTAGCCAAAAGTACACCTTGGGACTAGCGGTCTCCTACGAGCAGTACTTC. Protein: CASSQKYTLGLAVSYEQYF. The V gene is TRBV19, the J gene TRBJ2-7; 11 bases align to TRBD2. The V segment lost 6 bases and the J segment 0 bases; nucleotides outside the gene matches: 16. Germline values: CDR1 LNHDA, CDR2 SQIVND (reference sequence). There are 19 residues in the CDR3.

V and J are TRBV11-2 and TRBJ1-1; D ambiguous. Trimming left V 5 bases short and J 6 bases short, with 13 bases between. This CDR3 has 13 amino acids. Germline lookup yields CDR1 SGHAT and CDR2 FQNNGV. This CDR3 reads CASSPYSPPEAFF. Here the CDR3 DNA reads TGTGCCAGCAGCCCCTACTCCCCCCCTGAAGCTTTCTTT.